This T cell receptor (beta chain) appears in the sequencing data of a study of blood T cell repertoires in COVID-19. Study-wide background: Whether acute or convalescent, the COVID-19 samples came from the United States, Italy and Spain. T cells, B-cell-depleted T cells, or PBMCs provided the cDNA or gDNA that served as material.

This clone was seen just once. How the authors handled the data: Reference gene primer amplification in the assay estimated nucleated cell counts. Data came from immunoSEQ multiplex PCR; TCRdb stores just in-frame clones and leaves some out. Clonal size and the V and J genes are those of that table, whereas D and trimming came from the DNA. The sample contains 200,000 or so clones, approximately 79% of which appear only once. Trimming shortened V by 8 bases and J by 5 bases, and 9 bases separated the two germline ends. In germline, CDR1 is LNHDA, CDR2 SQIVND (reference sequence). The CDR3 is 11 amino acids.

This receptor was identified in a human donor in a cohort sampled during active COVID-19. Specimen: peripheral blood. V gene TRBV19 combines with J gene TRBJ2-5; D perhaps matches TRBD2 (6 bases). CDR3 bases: TGTGCCAGTTGGGGAGGTGAGACCCAGTACTTC. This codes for CASWGGETQYF.